The rows below give T cell receptor beta chains drawn from one sample of a study of sequential checkpoint blockade in melanoma. Data came from immunoSEQ multiplex PCR; TCRdb stores just in-frame clones and leaves some out. This sample has about 4,100 clones, with roughly a quarter found just once. This material consisted of tumor tissue (inferred from file names), taken from a patient given nivolumab and ipilimumab in sequence. The receptors were sampled from a human donor with melanoma. Both conserved end residues are part of each CDR3.

CDR3 length	V gene	CDR3 protein
15	TRBV6-8	CASSDSGTANYGYTF
14	TRBV5-1	CASSLKGFTDTQYF
16	TRBV10-3	CAISESLAGGPGEQFF
14	TRBV19	CASSLSWEGQPQHF
15	TRBV5-1	CASSPLQGPAYEQYF
13	TRBV9	CASSVRLTNEQFF
14	TRBV19	CASTPGTVNTEAFF
14	TRBV30	CAWSVSRASRGYTF
15	TRBV11-3	CASSLERGGYNEQFF
15	TRBV19	CASSYPGRANYGYTF
16	TRBV19	CASSSKLAGGTDTQYF
16	TRBV11-3	CASSLGTLTGADTQYF
16	TRBV11-3	CASSLAQTSTNEKLFF
13	TRBV6-8	CASINWVGGELFF
14	TRBV28	CASSSGLQGTEAFF
14	TRBV9	CASSWDRGSYEQYF
16	TRBV28	CASRRTLSLANYGYTF
15	TRBV5-1	CASSSTGGRYNEQFF
15	TRBV9	CASSVEGGSYNEQFF
15	TRBV18	CASSRGTGRDQPQHF
15	TRBV7-1	CASSLAWDTNNEQFF
12	TRBV29-1	CSVLRGTYEQYF
15	TRBV10-2	CASSDSRQGIYGYTF
18	TRBV11-3	CASSLGSAGPLSYNEQFF
12	TRBV28	CASSTGVRRQYF
16	TRBV6-8	CASSYEGGLAAGELFF
15	TRBV4-1	CASSQEAGVNQPQHF
14	TRBV14	CASTHFGRPYEQYF
18	TRBV11-3	CASSLMSGRNTISYEQYF
14	TRBV11-3	CASSPRDNPYEQYF
16	TRBV11-3	CASSPSRGSSGNTIYF
15	TRBV6-8	CASSLGLAGEETQYF
13	TRBV19	CASSERVDQPQHF
13	TRBV7-2	CASSLYRNTEAFF
17	TRBV19	CASSILGTGVTKNIQYF
12	TRBV2	CASSEGGETQYF
16	TRBV6-8	CASRRLAGGNQETQYF
14	TRBV29-1	CSGGTPSSYNEQFF
16	TRBV15	CATSRDPTGPGGEQYF